This record looks at one TCR beta chain sequence and its context. The antigen this receptor binds is unknown. It has no much larger one-base neighbor in the sample; base qualities were not kept. The data stem from a study of T cells in Graves' hyperthyroidism and ophthalmopathy (dated by TCRdb to the late 2010s). Looking at the study overall: Peripheral blood samples were taken at initial diagnosis, before any treatment was given. To identify TCR V-J signatures that set the groups apart, the researchers used a discovery cohort of more than 95 patients, made up of 40 to 45 with Graves' ophthalmopathy and some 56 with stable Graves' hyperthyroidism. An independent validation cohort of under 20 hyperthyroidism patients and 17 patients who later progressed to ophthalmopathy tested prospective prediction of ophthalmopathy. The 85 to 100 discovery patients were divided at random into training and test sets in a 7:3 ratio. The study also compared thyroid tissue and blood T-cell repertoires from more than five Graves' hyperthyroidism patients. After sampling, hyperthyroidism patients received methimazole starting at 30 mg daily, and ophthalmopathy patients received high-dose intravenous methylprednisolone. According to the paper, TCR Vbeta CDR3 sequencing was carried out on roughly 130 peripheral blood samples, which came from approximately 43 ophthalmopathy, about 75 hyperthyroidism and 17 progressor patients. General study outcomes and caveats: In validation, the model predicted progression to ophthalmopathy with roughly 70% sensitivity and 72% to 75% specificity, a median of about six months before onset. A 13 V-J signature model separated ophthalmopathy from stable hyperthyroidism, with around 88% sensitivity and 81.08% specificity in cross-validation and 80%/75% in testing. Most expanded thyroid clonotypes (frequency above 0.001) were also found in blood, which suggests that blood repertoires may mirror thyroid immune responses. No statistical method was used to set the sample size in advance, and investigators knew the group allocation.

Ophthalmopathy patients had moderately to severely active disease, Clinical Activity Score of at least 3, NOSPECS grade of at least 4, and duration under 3 months. The study excluded patients with uncontrolled infections, other autoimmune diseases, pregnancy or lactation. Diagnoses relied on clinical symptoms, serum thyroxine and TRAb, thyroid ultrasound and orbital computed tomography. Ficoll-Paque density gradient centrifugation was used to isolate PBMCs from 8 to 10 ml of fresh peripheral blood. Total RNA was extracted using Trizol reagent, and RNA quality was assessed on an Agilent 2100 Bioanalyzer. Amplification of TCR beta CDR3 regions was carried out from RNA transcripts. The TCR CDR3 was subjected to a first round of RT-PCR using the HTBI primer set and the Qiagen OneStep RT-PCR kit. The libraries were constructed in a second round of multiplex PCR and then size-selected and purified. Libraries were sequenced paired-end with 100 bp reads on an Illumina HiSeq2000. The published analysis was carried out like this. SOAPnuke was used to process the raw data, with reads discarded if the reads contained adapters or uncalled bases, had a mean Phred below 15, or lacked an exact constant-primer or identifier match. COPE v1.2.5 was used to merge the high-quality paired reads, and each unique nucleotide sequence was defined as a clonotype. MiTCR v1.1 was used to align clonotypes to the IMGT TRBV, TRBD and TRBJ reference segments. The analysis included only V-J combinations with a frequency above 0.0001, which together covered 99% to 99.2% of the repertoires. The TCS score was defined as F50 (clonal expansion) divided by E x V (chaos), with BLOSUM62-based TCRdist calculated between CDR3 peptides within each V-J. Welch's t-statistics and random forest reduced around 550 V-J features to about 12, which were used in a naive Bayes classifier (R e1071). TCRdb reprocessing: public reads trimmed at Q25 with fastp, clones called with MiXCR, in-frame beta chains kept. Rows are unified per CDR3 protein, each entry keeping the most common DNA and genes. Clone size and V and J calls follow TCRdb, not the original study. A total of about 400,000 distinct CDR3 sequences appear in this sample, roughly 15% of them only once. Of the sample, approximately 19% falls within the top ten clones.

The junction shows trimming of 2 bases on V and 5 bases on J, plus 7 bases between the germline ends. The germline V gene (reference sequence) supplies CDR1 MNHNY and CDR2 SVGAGI. From the cysteine through the phenylalanine, the CDR3 covers 12 amino acids. The only DNA kept is the CDR3, 36 bases in frame from the first base. Sequenced sample: blood. This TCR was sampled from a woman in her sixties or seventies with Graves' ophthalmopathy. The receptor chain draws on TRBV6-6 and TRBJ2-7; the D gene identity is not certain. The nucleotides are TGTGCCAGCAGTTACACGGGTAACGAGCAGTACTTC. This translates into CASSYTGNEQYF.